The clone carrying this T cell receptor beta chain was detected a few times. Its antigen remains unidentified. The same CDR3 arises from other DNA sequences in this sample as well. CD45RO/CCR7/CD25/CD127/CD95/CD27 sorting isolated CD4+ naive, central memory, regulatory and stem cell-like memory cells. Purities in excess of 98% were seen in all sorted populations. Germline lookup yields CDR1 ENHRY and CDR2 SYGVKD. The CDR3 covers 14 residues. With 3 bases removed from V and 4 bases from J, the gap between germline ends came to 10 bases. The data are from a study of beta chain features in type 1 diabetes. Overall study findings and caveats: Naive, central memory and regulatory TCRB repertoires appeared more similar among patients than healthy donors. Type 1 diabetes patients showed a moderate but significant shortening of TCRB CDR3s in all four CD4+ subsets.

The sequenced template was cDNA made from the entire isolated RNA. Repertoires were generated with immunoSEQ multiplex PCR, while TCRdb's copy carries only in-frame clones and drops some. The sample lists 60,000 to 75,000 clones, just under 50% seen once, with 0.65% to 0.75% in the top ten. The receptor was derived from a man aged 25 to 40 with type 1 diabetes. The chain uses TRBV10-3 and TRBJ1-5, with a possible D match to TRBD1 (5 bases). The sample consisted of central memory CD4+ T cells from blood. The CDR3 DNA is TGTGCCATCAGTGAATCGACAGAAAATCAGCCCCAGCATTTT. This translates into CAISESTENQPQHF.